These 9 T cell receptor beta chains share one sample of origin, sequenced in a study of low-dose radiotherapy and immunotherapy resistance in tumors. TRAV and TRBV primers primed cDNA for both TCRalpha and TCRbeta. The PCR that amplified TCRs ran for approximately 20 cycles, relying on a constant-region primer and a V-primer adapter. MiXCR, applied by TCRdb to the reads, yields one record per CDR3 protein. The data hold 6,700 or so distinct CDR3 sequences, with over 55% observed a single time. Receptors originate from a human donor with advanced metastatic prostate, ovarian, gallbladder or colorectal cancer (not recorded which). This table probably holds off-target reads from a library built for another chain.

The chain joins TRBV13 to TRBJ2-6; tentatively, D is TRBD2 (6 bases). The V end lost 2 bases, the J end lost 2 bases, and 7 bases lay between the germline ends. The CDR3 runs 15 residues. The germline CDR1 and CDR2 sequences are PRHDT and FYEKMQ (reference sequence). As DNA, the CDR3 is TGTGCCAGCAGCTTATGGGGGGCTGGGGCCAACGTCCTGACTTTC. Its protein product is CASSLWGAGANVLTF.

This chain connects TRBV28 to TRBJ2-7; D ambiguous. CDR1 is MDHEN and CDR2 is SYDVKM in the germline V gene. The V end was cut by 3 bases, the J end by 7 bases, with 7 bases between. The CDR3 extends over 11 amino acids. Here the CDR3 reads CASSLGREQYF. The CDR3 nucleotides are TGTGCCAGCAGTTTGGGAAGGGAGCAGTACTTC.

As DNA, the CDR3 is TGTGCCAGCAGCGCCCGGAGAGGGAGGGCCATCAATGAGCAGTTCTTC. It is translated as CASSARRGRAINEQFF. V usage is TRBV9 and J usage is TRBJ2-1; TRBD2 agrees at 7 bases. The length of the CDR3 is 16 residues. CDR1 and CDR2 from the germline V gene are SGDLS and YYNGEE. Trimming cost V 3 bases and J 6 bases; bases outside gene matches: 12.

The rearrangement links TRBV3-1 to TRBJ1-2; D is ambiguous. This CDR3 is 15 amino acids long. Per the germline V gene, CDR1 is LGHDT and CDR2 is YNNKEL (reference sequence). Trimming removed 0 bases at V and 0 bases at J, with 8 bases between. For the CDR3, the DNA is TGTGCCAGCAGCCAAGAAGGGCTTCCTAACTATGGCTACACCTTC. It specifies CASSQEGLPNYGYTF.

The rearrangement links TRBV28 to TRBJ2-7; tentative D call: TRBD1 (6 bases). V gave up 2 bases and J gave up 7 bases, with 12 bases separating them. This CDR3 is 13 amino acids long. Germline V gene sequence: CDR1 MDHEN, CDR2 SYDVKM. The CDR3 DNA sequence: TGTGCCAGCAGTTTAAACAGGGTAGGAGAGCAGTACTTC. Its protein is CASSLNRVGEQYF.

V and J are TRBV6-6 and TRBJ2-3; D possibly corresponds to TRBD1 (6 bases). CDR1 is MNHNY and CDR2 is SVGAGI in the germline V gene (reference sequence). The CDR3 spans 17 residues. V lost 2 bases to trimming and J lost 1 base, with 16 bases between them. Written as DNA, the CDR3 is TGTGCCAGCAGTTACCCAGGTGGGGGCACAGGCACAGATACGCAGTATTTT. This gives the protein CASSYPGGGTGTDTQYF.

The gene calls are TRBV11-2 and TRBJ1-1, with D possibly TRBD1 on 6 matching bases. Germline values: CDR1 SGHAT, CDR2 FQNNGV. The V end was cut by 5 bases, the J end by 11 bases, with 15 bases between. This CDR3 spans 12 amino acids. In nucleotides, the CDR3 is TGTGCCAGCAGCAACAGGGATGTGTGGGCTTTCTTT. Protein product: CASSNRDVWAFF.

The CDR3 region is CASSDVWTSGVNEQFF. CDR3 bases: TGTGCCAGCAGTGATGTTTGGACTAGCGGAGTAAATGAGCAGTTCTTC. This rearrangement joins TRBV6-2 or TRBV6-3 to TRBJ2-1; 10 bases are a match to TRBD2. CDR1 MNHEY and CDR2 SVGEGT come from the germline V gene. The trim removed 5 bases at V and 7 bases at J, leaving 11 bases unmatched. CDR3 length equals 16 residues.

The chain joins TRBV5-6 to TRBJ1-5; D gene ambiguous. Germline V gene data show CDR1 as SGHDT and CDR2 as YYEEEE. This CDR3 comprises 14 residues. The V and J ends lost 4 bases and 7 bases respectively, with 15 bases between them. Here the CDR3 reads CASSRGPSGQPQHF. The CDR3 bases are TGTGCCAGCAGCCGTGGTCCAAGCGGGCAGCCCCAGCATTTT.